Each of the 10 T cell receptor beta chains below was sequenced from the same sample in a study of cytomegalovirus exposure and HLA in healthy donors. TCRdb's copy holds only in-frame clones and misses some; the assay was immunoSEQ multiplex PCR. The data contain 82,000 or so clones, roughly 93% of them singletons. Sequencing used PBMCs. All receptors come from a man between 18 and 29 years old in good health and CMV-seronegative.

CDR3 in amino acids: CASSELDRDEKLFF. The CDR3 DNA is TGCGCCAGCAGTGAGTTGGACAGAGATGAAAAACTGTTTTTT. V gene TRBV10-2 combines with J gene TRBJ1-4, with D perhaps matching TRBD1 (6 bases). CDR3 size: 14 residues. Trimming pared 1 base from V and 6 bases from J, leaving 9 bases between. Germline lookup yields CDR1 WSHSY and CDR2 SAAADI.

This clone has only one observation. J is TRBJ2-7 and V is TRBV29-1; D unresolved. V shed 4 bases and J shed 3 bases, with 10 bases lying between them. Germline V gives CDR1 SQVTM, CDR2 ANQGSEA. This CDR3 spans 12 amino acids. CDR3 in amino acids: CSVVPANYEQYF. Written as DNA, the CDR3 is TGCAGCGTTGTGCCAGCGAACTACGAGCAGTACTTC.

The CDR3 sequence is CASSLHGLAGGSSYEQYF. The CDR3 region has the DNA TGCGCCAGCAGCCTACACGGACTAGCGGGAGGGAGCTCCTACGAGCAGTACTTC. This sequence joins TRBV4-3 and TRBJ2-7; TRBD2 matches at 15 bases. Germline assignment: CDR1 LGHNA and CDR2 YSLEER. V dropped 4 bases and J dropped 0; count of bases not matched to a gene: 7. This CDR3 has 18 residues.

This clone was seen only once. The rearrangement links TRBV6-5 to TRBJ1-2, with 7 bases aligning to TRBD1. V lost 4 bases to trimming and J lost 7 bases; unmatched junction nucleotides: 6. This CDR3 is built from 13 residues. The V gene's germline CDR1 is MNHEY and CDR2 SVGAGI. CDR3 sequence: CASSLTGSSGYTF. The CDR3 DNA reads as TGTGCCAGCAGTTTGACAGGGTCCTCTGGCTACACCTTC.

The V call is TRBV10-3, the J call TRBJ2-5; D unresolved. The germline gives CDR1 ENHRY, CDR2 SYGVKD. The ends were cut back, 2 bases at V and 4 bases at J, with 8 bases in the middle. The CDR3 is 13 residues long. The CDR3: CAISEGHIETQYF. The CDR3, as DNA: TGTGCCATCAGTGAGGGCCATATAGAGACCCAGTACTTC.

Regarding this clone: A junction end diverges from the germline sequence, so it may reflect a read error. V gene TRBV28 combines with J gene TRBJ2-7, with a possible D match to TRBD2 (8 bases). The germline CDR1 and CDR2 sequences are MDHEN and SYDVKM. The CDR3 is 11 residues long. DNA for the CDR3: TGTGCCTCTCGAAGGGACAGCGGGAGAAACTTC. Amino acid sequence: CASRRDSGRNF.

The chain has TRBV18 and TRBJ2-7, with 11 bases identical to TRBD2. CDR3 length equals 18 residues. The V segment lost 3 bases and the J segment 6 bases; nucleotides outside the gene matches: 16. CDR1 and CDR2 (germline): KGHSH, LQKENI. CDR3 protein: CASSPTRSLLAGAREQYF. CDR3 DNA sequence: TGTGCCAGCTCACCTACAAGGAGTTTACTAGCGGGAGCTCGCGAGCAGTACTTC.

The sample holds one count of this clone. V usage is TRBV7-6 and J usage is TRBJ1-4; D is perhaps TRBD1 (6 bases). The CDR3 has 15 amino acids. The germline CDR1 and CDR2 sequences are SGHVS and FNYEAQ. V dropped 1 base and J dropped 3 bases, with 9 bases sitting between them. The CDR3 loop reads CASSLDGQPNEKLFF. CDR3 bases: TGTGCCAGCAGCTTAGACGGACAGCCTAATGAAAAACTGTTTTTT.

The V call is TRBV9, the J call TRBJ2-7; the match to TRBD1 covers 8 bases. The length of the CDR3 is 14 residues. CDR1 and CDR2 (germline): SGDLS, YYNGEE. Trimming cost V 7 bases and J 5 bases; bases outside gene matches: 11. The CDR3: CASSRTGKFNEQYF. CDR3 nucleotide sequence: TGTGCCAGCTCAAGGACAGGGAAATTTAACGAGCAGTACTTC.

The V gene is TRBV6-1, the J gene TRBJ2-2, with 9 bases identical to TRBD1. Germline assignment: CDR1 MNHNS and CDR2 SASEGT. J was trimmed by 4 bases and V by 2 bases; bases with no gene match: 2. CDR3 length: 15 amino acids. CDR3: CASSERTGATGELFF. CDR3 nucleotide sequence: TGTGCCAGCAGTGAAAGGACAGGGGCCACCGGGGAGCTGTTTTTT.